The entry below gives a single T cell receptor beta chain sequence along with its context. The antigen is unknown. These data originate in a study of tissue T cells after allogeneic stem cell transplantation. The assay was immunoSEQ multiplex PCR, and TCRdb's table has in-frame clones only and misses some. The profile covers about 43,000 clones, with 80% to 95% appearing a single time and under 4% taken by the ten largest. Broader study findings: Across patients, clones rarely overlapped, yet motif clusters were shared tissue-specifically.

Germline V lookup: CDR1 SNHLY, CDR2 FYNNEI. CDR3 length: 15 residues. V was trimmed by 2 bases and J by 2 bases, leaving 10 bases between them. The chain employs TRBV2 and TRBJ2-1; D perhaps matches TRBD2 (5 bases). This TCR was recovered from a woman between 35 and 70 years old who later had graft-versus-host disease after an allogeneic stem cell transplant. The sequences come from blood, collected before transplantation. The CDR3 sequence: CASSESRVAYNEQFF. Here the CDR3 DNA reads TGTGCCAGCAGTGAATCGCGGGTGGCCTACAATGAGCAGTTCTTC.